A selection of T cell receptor beta chains follows, all from one sample in a study of OX40 agonist ivuxolimab in advanced cancers. Clones were read by immunoSEQ multiplex PCR, and TCRdb kept only the in-frame ones, dropping some. The table has about 68,000 clones, approximately 90% seen once. The source material was CD4+ or CD8+ T cells sorted from blood, sampled in a trial of the OX40 agonist ivuxolimab. These receptors came from an adult with an advanced solid tumor such as melanoma, head and neck, liver or kidney cancer. Each CDR3 is given with its conserved first and last residue. D genes are given only for firm matches. Not every row has a clone size; where given, it reads once, few, many or a size class.

D	V	size	J	CDR3	DNA
TRBD1	TRBV7-6	.	TRBJ2-7	CASSFWTGGAKYEQYF	TGTGCCAGCAGCTTCTGGACAGGGGGCGCAAAATACGAGCAGTACTTC
.	TRBV28	.	TRBJ2-5	CASSSISPRGRASSETQYF	TGTGCCAGCAGTTCTATTTCCCCCAGAGGGAGAGCGAGTTCGGAGACCCAGTACTTC
TRBD1	TRBV28	.	TRBJ1-5	CASMDIGDRFRDQPQHF	TGTGCCAGCATGGACATAGGGGACAGATTTCGAGATCAGCCCCAGCATTTT
.	TRBV6-6	.	TRBJ1-2	CASSPRELVSGYTF	TGTGCCAGCAGCCCCCGGGAGCTAGTTAGTGGCTACACCTTC
TRBD2	TRBV7-3	.	TRBJ2-1	CASSVGGTENEQFF	TGTGCCAGCAGCGTGGGGGGGACGGAAAATGAGCAGTTCTTC
TRBD1	TRBV7-3	.	TRBJ1-4	CASSLTGFNEKLFF	TGTGCCAGCAGCCTGACAGGGTTCAATGAAAAACTGTTTTTT
.	TRBV4-1	.	TRBJ2-7	CASSQGLSVTYEQYF	TGCGCCAGCAGCCAAGGTCTCAGCGTAACCTACGAGCAGTACTTC
TRBD2	TRBV10-1	.	TRBJ2-1	CASSGLAGNYNEQFF	TGCGCCAGCAGTGGACTAGCGGGGAACTACAATGAGCAGTTCTTC
.	TRBV6-6	once	TRBJ2-5	CASSYPTQYF	TGTGCCAGCAGTTACCCCACCCAGTACTTC
.	TRBV19	.	TRBJ2-5	CASRPPFGSSQETQYF	TGTGCCAGTAGGCCTCCCTTCGGGAGCTCCCAAGAGACCCAGTACTTC
TRBD1	TRBV6-1	once	TRBJ1-5	CATREGTGRNQPQHF	TGTGCCACCAGGGAAGGGACAGGGAGAAATCAGCCCCAGCATTTT
.	TRBV6-5	.	TRBJ1-1	CASSPPREITEAFF	TGTGCCAGCAGCCCCCCCAGGGAGATCACTGAAGCTTTCTTT
.	TRBV11-2	few	TRBJ2-7	CASDEGVSYEQYF	TGTGCCAGCGATGAGGGGGTCTCCTACGAGCAGTACTTC
TRBD1	TRBV19	.	TRBJ1-1	CASSIDPPGGRYTEAFF	TGTGCCAGTAGTATAGATCCCCCAGGGGGCCGTTACACTGAAGCTTTCTTT
.	TRBV14	.	TRBJ2-3	CASSQRGGGRTDTQYF	TGTGCCAGCAGCCAAAGGGGAGGAGGACGCACAGATACGCAGTATTTT
.	TRBV6-5	.	TRBJ2-2	CASSYFGQGNTGELFF	TGTGCCAGCAGTTATTTTGGCCAGGGAAACACCGGGGAGCTGTTTTTT
.	TRBV2	.	TRBJ2-5	CASVLTTSQETQYF	TGTGCCAGCGTTTTGACGACCAGTCAAGAGACCCAGTACTTC
.	TRBV14	few	TRBJ2-3	CASSQSLRWGPRDTQYF	TGTGCCAGCAGCCAAAGTCTACGCTGGGGCCCCCGGGATACGCAGTATTTT
.	TRBV20-1	few	TRBJ1-1	CSARIKGEAFF	TGCAGTGCTAGAATTAAGGGTGAAGCTTTCTTT
TRBD2	TRBV9	.	TRBJ2-1	CASSPRTSLRNEQFF	TGTGCCAGCAGCCCCAGGACTAGCTTAAGGAATGAGCAGTTCTTC
.	TRBV28	.	TRBJ1-1	CASSPGGDTEAFF	TGTGCCAGCAGCCCCGGGGGGGACACTGAAGCTTTCTTT
.	TRBV5-5	few	TRBJ2-1	CASSRRDNNEQFF	TGTGCCAGCAGCCGGAGAGATAACAATGAGCAGTTCTTC
.	TRBV5-1	.	TRBJ2-5	CASSYSDLSETQYF	TGCGCCAGCAGCTATTCGGACCTCTCTGAGACCCAGTACTTC
.	TRBV7-9	.	TRBJ2-7	CASSSGPPLYEQYF	TGTGCCAGCAGCTCGGGACCTCCGCTCTACGAGCAGTACTTC
.	TRBV6-5	.	TRBJ2-4	CASSRTHGSLNIQYF	TGTGCCAGCAGCCGTACCCACGGGAGCCTAAACATTCAGTACTTC
.	TRBV25-1	.	TRBJ2-2	CASSGSTGTGELFF	TGTGCCAGCAGTGGATCGACGGGGACCGGGGAGCTGTTTTTT
.	TRBV7-8	.	TRBJ1-1	CASSLVSLNTEAFF	TGTGCCAGCAGCTTAGTCAGCCTGAACACTGAAGCTTTCTTT
.	TRBV30	.	TRBJ2-3	CAWCVVTDTQYF	TGTGCCTGGTGCGTGGTCACAGATACGCAGTATTTT
.	TRBV11-2	.	TRBJ2-7	CASSFIPSWEQYF	TGTGCCAGCAGCTTTATTCCATCCTGGGAGCAGTACTTC
TRBD1	TRBV6-1	.	TRBJ2-2	CASSPGQAGTGELFF	TGTGCCAGCAGCCCGGGACAGGCCGGCACCGGGGAGCTGTTTTTT
TRBD1	TRBV4-3	.	TRBJ1-4	CASSPHRGTNEKLFF	TGCGCCAGCAGCCCGCACAGGGGAACTAATGAAAAACTGTTTTTT
.	TRBV9	.	TRBJ2-1	CASSVGSVLYNEQFF	TGTGCCAGCAGCGTCGGGAGCGTCCTATACAATGAGCAGTTCTTC
.	TRBV4-1	.	TRBJ2-7	CASSQIGGGGSEQYF	TGCGCCAGCAGCCAGATAGGGGGAGGTGGCAGCGAGCAGTACTTC